The T cell receptor (beta chain) under discussion was sequenced for a study of identifying expanded T cells in peripheral blood (dated by TCRdb to between 2018 and 2021). A note on the overall study: Four technical replicates, made by sequencing separate aliquots from the same pool of genomic DNA, were compared pairwise. The full study reports these points: The binomial model flagged about 1.3 differentially abundant clones between technical replicates but roughly 15 over around 2 weeks and 18 to 20 over around 4 weeks. It was expected by the authors that biological variance in healthy repertoires might increase further over much longer intervals, such as months to years. Both the number of clones called differentially abundant and the false-positive rate were significantly reduced by the beta-binomial model across all healthy-donor time intervals. In all healthy donors, the variance in clone template counts between samples taken two weeks apart rose significantly as total template count increased.

A distance of 16 bases separates the germline ends of V and J, which lose 4 bases and 4 bases respectively. CDR3 length: 15 amino acids, cysteine to phenylalanine. The read is trimmed to its CDR3 DNA, 45 bases read in frame from base 1. The germline V gene encodes CDR1 LNHDA and CDR2 SQIVND (reference sequence). This clone was observed a handful of times. The antigen this receptor binds is unknown. Base qualities are missing; no much larger clone stands one base away. No immune events such as infections were documented for the healthy donors during the collection period. To calibrate time-dependent variance in a beta-binomial model of T-cell clone differential abundance, blood repertoires from healthy donors were used as a training cohort. There were roughly 10 healthy donors in the training cohort, of whom 3 were female and 7 were male. The donors were between about 29 and 65 years old, with an average age of 43 years. Whole blood from each healthy donor was obtained from a commercial supplier and was collected at three time points about 15 days apart. For immunosequencing, genomic DNA was extracted from unsorted whole blood.

TCRbeta CDR3 regions were profiled by bias-controlled multiplex PCR amplification of genomic DNA with the immunoSEQ Assay. In the paper's pipeline: The absolute abundance of each unique TCRbeta CDR3 region was quantified after sequences were collapsed and filtered. Differential abundance was assessed using a binomial (Fisher-equivalent) model and a beta-binomial model in which time-dependent variance fitted from healthy donors was added. Clones with fewer than 5 combined templates were excluded, and clones with Benjamini-Hochberg FDR below 0.01 were called differentially abundant. Beta-binomial variance was modeled as a function of total template count across the two samples using the form v = (b*log(k)+a)^2. TCRdb took this table from immuneACCESS and kept in-frame rearrangements with V and J called. Such tables lack part of the clones; where checked against another copy, unresolved V genes explain under half of the gap, and the rest is unexplained. V and J calls and clone size are copied from that table; D and trimming were computed from the DNA. Within this sample are 90,000 to 95,000 clones, with over 75% of them counted one time only. The ten largest account for 5.5% to 6% of the sample.

The clonotype originates from a person aged 18 to 75 in good health. The sample consisted of blood. Here the chain combines TRBV19 and TRBJ1-2; the D gene lacks a confident call. Here the CDR3 is given as CASSNRAPHSYGYTF. The DNA sequence follows: TGTGCCAGTAGTAACCGGGCCCCCCACAGCTATGGCTACACCTTC.